This TCR beta chain was found in a study of response to subunit inactivated influenza vaccine. Germline values: CDR1 LGHNT, CDR2 FRNRAP. V lost 6 bases and J lost 1; bases outside the gene matches: 11. The CDR3 runs to 16 residues. Study results and limitations: Few additional T cells are recruited per seasonal influenza vaccination, authors suggested.

Using its own MiXCR run on the RT-PCR reads, TCRdb lists one record per CDR3 protein. Of 530,000 or so distinct CDR3 sequences listed, over 25% are singletons. This clonotype was observed a few times. Its antigen is not known. This clonotype was sampled from a man over 45 who received an inactivated influenza vaccine. The chain uses TRBV12-5 and TRBJ2-5, with 7 nucleotides matching TRBD2. The specimen comprised CD4+ T cells sorted from PBMCs, sampled less than 6 days after vaccination. CDR3 nucleotides: TGTGCTAGTGGACCGGGGGTCGGGGGGTCCCAAGAGACCCAGTACTTC. Protein product: CASGPGVGGSQETQYF.